Below, 14 T cell receptor beta chains from the same sample are listed, as sequenced in a study of cytomegalovirus exposure and HLA in healthy donors. The data were produced by immunoSEQ multiplex PCR, yet TCRdb's version contains in-frame clones alone and is incomplete. The data hold about 73,000 clones, with about 87% observed a single time. Sample: PBMCs. Every receptor here comes from a woman under 30 in good health and CMV-seropositive.

The rearrangement links TRBV2 to TRBJ2-1; D perhaps matches TRBD2 (5 bases). Germline-derived CDR1 and CDR2 are SNHLY and FYNNEI. There are 13 residues in the CDR3. The ends were cut back, 6 bases at V and 6 bases at J, with 12 bases in the middle. The CDR3 DNA reads as TGTGCCAGCAGCCTAGCTAGTCTCAATGAGCAGTTCTTC. Its translation is CASSLASLNEQFF.

The CDR3 DNA is TGTGCCAGTAGTATCGGTCCCTATAGCAATCAGCCCCAGCATTTT. This codes for CASSIGPYSNQPQHF. V is TRBV19 and J is TRBJ1-5; unclear D gene. Trimming stripped 3 bases from V and 0 bases from J, with 9 bases between. Germline loops: CDR1 LNHDA, CDR2 SQIVND (reference sequence). The CDR3 runs 15 residues.

The genes are TRBV15 and TRBJ2-7; TRBD2 might be the D (5 bases). Per germline, CDR1 LNHNV and CDR2 YYDKDF (reference sequence). The CDR3 is made up of 14 amino acids. V was pared by 0 bases and J by 3 bases, with 9 bases between. In DNA form, the CDR3 reads TGTGCCACCAGCAGAGAACTAGGAGACTACGAGCAGTACTTC. Encoded protein: CATSRELGDYEQYF.

The rearrangement links TRBV7-8 to TRBJ1-2; TRBD1 might be the D (5 bases). CDR1 and CDR2 (germline): SGHVS, FQNEAQ. The CDR3 has 13 residues. Between the trimmed V and J ends, which lost 5 bases and 2 bases, there was a span of 9 bases. The CDR3 DNA reads TGTGCCAGCAGCGCCAGGGTGAACTATGGCTACACCTTC. Its protein product is CASSARVNYGYTF.

This clone was recorded once. The V gene is TRBV13, the J gene TRBJ2-7, with 8 bases lining up with TRBD2. This CDR3 is 14 amino acids long. V dropped 1 base and J dropped 4; count of bases not matched to a gene: 3. Germline V gene sequence: CDR1 PRHDT, CDR2 FYEKMQ (reference sequence). The CDR3 sequence: CASSLAGGPYEQYF. The DNA of the CDR3 is TGTGCCAGCAGCTTAGCGGGAGGGCCTTACGAGCAGTACTTC.

The chain has TRBV5-4 and TRBJ2-5, with D perhaps matching TRBD1 (5 bases). The ends were cut back, 0 bases at V and 2 bases at J, with 8 bases in the middle. CDR1 and CDR2 (germline): SGHNT, YYREEE (reference sequence). The CDR3 is made up of 14 amino acids. The CDR3 DNA reads as TGTGCCAGCAGCTTGGCCAGGGCTCAAGAGACCCAGTACTTC. Its protein product is CASSLARAQETQYF.

The CDR3 nucleotides read TGTGCCAGCAGCCCCGCGGGGGTGAGGTACGAGCAGTACTTC. Translated, it gives CASSPAGVRYEQYF. The J gene is TRBJ2-7, the V gene TRBV6-6; 7 bases fit TRBD2. V shed 6 bases, J shed 4 bases, and the junction held 9 bases outside the gene matches. Germline V gene data show CDR1 as MNHNY and CDR2 as SVGAGI (reference sequence). This CDR3 contains 14 residues.

The CDR3 here is CASRGLAKNIQYF. The CDR3 nucleotides are TGTGCCAGTAGAGGACTAGCCAAAAACATTCAGTACTTC. The chain couples TRBV19 to TRBJ2-4, with D perhaps TRBD2 (5 bases). Trimming cost V 6 bases and J 0 bases, with 6 bases left between them. Germline CDR1 LNHDA, CDR2 SQIVND (reference sequence). The CDR3 runs to 13 residues.

This chain joins TRBV30 and TRBJ2-7, with 10 nucleotides matching TRBD2. The trim removed 2 bases at V and 5 bases at J, leaving 9 bases unmatched. Per the germline V gene, CDR1 is GTSNPN and CDR2 is SVGIG (reference sequence). This CDR3 is built from 15 residues. CDR3: CAWSWSGTSANEQYF. The DNA of the CDR3 is TGTGCCTGGAGTTGGTCCGGGACTAGCGCAAACGAGCAGTACTTC.

The chain recombines TRBV27 with TRBJ1-1; TRBD1 matches 7 bases. Germline loops: CDR1 MNHEY, CDR2 SMNVEV (reference sequence). Trimming took 8 bases from V and 0 from J; bases not matched to a gene: 9. This CDR3 contains 15 residues. The chain's CDR3 is CASGQGGGVNTEAFF. CDR3 sequence (DNA): TGTGCCAGCGGCCAGGGGGGAGGCGTGAACACTGAAGCTTTCTTT.

The J gene is TRBJ2-7, the V gene TRBV6-5, with D possibly TRBD1 on 6 matching bases. The germline V gene encodes CDR1 MNHEY and CDR2 SVGAGI. The CDR3 sequence is 14 residues long. The V gene lost 6 bases and the J gene lost 4 bases, with 16 bases spanning the gap. This chain's CDR3 is CASRVGQPLYEQYF. In DNA, the CDR3 is TGTGCCAGCAGGGTGGGACAACCACTTTACGAGCAGTACTTC.

V and J are TRBV19 and TRBJ2-2; D call uncertain. The CDR3 loop spans 14 amino acids. Germline V lookup: CDR1 LNHDA, CDR2 SQIVND (reference sequence). V was trimmed by 3 bases and J by 1 base, leaving 6 bases between them. The CDR3 protein is CASSISGNTGELFF. Written as DNA, the CDR3 is TGTGCCAGTAGTATTTCAGGGAACACCGGGGAGCTGTTTTTT. The full variable domain, in which reference TRBV19 and TRBJ2-2 provide the parts outside the CDR3, is DGGITQSPKYLFRKEGQNVTLSCEQNLNHDAMYWYRQDPGQGLRLIYYSQIVNDFQKGDIAEGYSVSREKKESFPLTVTSAQKNPTAFYLCASSISGNTGELFFGEGSRLTVL.

To note about this clone: The sample has other DNA sequences that encode this CDR3 too. The J gene is TRBJ2-1, the V gene TRBV27; 7 bases are shared with TRBD2. The germline V gene encodes CDR1 MNHEY and CDR2 SMNVEV (reference sequence). There are 15 residues in the CDR3. V shed 2 bases and J 3 bases; nucleotides not matched to a gene: 4. CDR3 nucleotides: TGTGCCAGCAGTTTAGGGCTAGCGGACTACAATGAGCAGTTCTTC. Amino acids: CASSLGLADYNEQFF.

The chain employs TRBV14 and TRBJ2-7, with no clear D. The germline V gene has CDR1 SGHDN and CDR2 FVKESK. V dropped 3 bases and J dropped 7 bases, with 10 bases sitting between them. The CDR3 loop spans 12 amino acids. The CDR3 bases are TGTGCCAGCAGCCAGTATACTTTAGAGCAGTACTTC. It is translated as CASSQYTLEQYF.